The rows below give T cell receptor beta chains drawn from one sample of a study of blood T cell repertoires in COVID-19. TCRdb's copy holds only in-frame clones and misses some; the assay was immunoSEQ multiplex PCR. The data hold 270,000 or so clones, with 90% observed a single time. Sequences were obtained from peripheral blood. The receptors were sampled from a woman aged 55-70 years with COVID-19, enrolled during active disease. Both conserved end residues are part of each CDR3. Each record gives: V gene, clone size, J gene, D gene, CDR3 DNA, CDR3 protein. D genes are given only for firm matches. Clone size appears in some rows only: once, few, many, or a class for an expanded clone.

>TRBV6-5|NA|TRBJ1-2|TRBD1
TGTGCCAGCATCAGAATGACAGGGTATGGTGGCTACACCTTC
CASIRMTGYGGYTF
>TRBV5-6|NA|TRBJ1-4|NA
TGTGCCAGCAGCTCCCCTGGGGGCGCCGCGGGAAAACTGTTTTTT
CASSSPGGAAGKLFF
>TRBV11-2|NA|TRBJ1-4|NA
TGTGCCAGCGGCCAGAATGAAAAACTGTTTTTT
CASGQNEKLFF
>TRBV14|NA|TRBJ1-6|NA
TGTGCCAGCAGCCAGGGAGGGACTGCGAATTCACCCCTCCACTTT
CASSQGGTANSPLHF
>TRBV5-5|NA|TRBJ1-1|TRBD1
TGTGCCAGCAAAGGGGGCCAGGGACCCTGGAGCACTGAAGCTTTCTTT
CASKGGQGPWSTEAFF
>TRBV7-2|NA|TRBJ2-1|TRBD1
TGTGCCAGCACCGCCCCGGGACAGGGGATCAATGAGCAGTTCTTC
CASTAPGQGINEQFF
>TRBV19|NA|TRBJ2-2|TRBD1
TGTGCCAGTAGTATAGGGACAGGGTTCACCGGGGAGCTGTTTTTT
CASSIGTGFTGELFF
>TRBV19|NA|TRBJ1-5|NA
TGTGCCAGTAGTATAGTATTTGGAGGATTTCAGCCCCAGCATTTT
CASSIVFGGFQPQHF
>TRBV10-3|few|TRBJ1-6|NA
TGTGCCATCAGTGGGAGGAACGGTTCACCCCTCCACTTT
CAISGRNGSPLHF
>TRBV3-1/TRBV3-2|NA|TRBJ1-1|NA
TGTGCCAGCAGCCAAGCCGGCGGGCTTCGGGCTGAAGCTTTCTTT
CASSQAGGLRAEAFF
>TRBV9|NA|TRBJ2-3|NA
TGTGCCAGCAGCGTAACATCCAGGGGAGGCACAGATACGCAGTATTTT
CASSVTSRGGTDTQYF
>TRBV10-3|NA|TRBJ2-7|TRBD1
TGTGCCATCAGCGCCGGGACAGGGTCGGACGAGCAGTACTTC
CAISAGTGSDEQYF
>TRBV14|NA|TRBJ1-1|NA
TGTGCCAGCAGCCAAGAAATAGACACTGAAGCTTTCTTT
CASSQEIDTEAFF
>TRBV7-6|NA|TRBJ1-2|NA
TGTGCCAGCAGCCCAGGGGTGGGCTATGGCTACACCTTC
CASSPGVGYGYTF
>TRBV19|NA|TRBJ1-2|TRBD1
TGTGCCAGTAGTATAGCCGGGACAGGGGGCGATGGCTACACCTTC
CASSIAGTGGDGYTF
>TRBV5-5|NA|TRBJ1-1|TRBD1
TGTGCCAGCAGCTTCCGGGACAGGGGGACTGAAGCTTTCTTT
CASSFRDRGTEAFF
>TRBV6-2/TRBV6-3|NA|TRBJ1-2|TRBD1
TGTGCCAGCAGTCCGGACAGGGCTAATGGCTACACCTTC
CASSPDRANGYTF
>TRBV2|NA|TRBJ1-2|NA
TGTGCCAGCAGCTCAGGCTATGGCTACACCTTC
CASSSGYGYTF
>TRBV10-3|NA|TRBJ2-3|TRBD1
TGTGCCATCAGTGAGTACGGGACAGGGATAGCAGATACGCAGTATTTT
CAISEYGTGIADTQYF
>TRBV6-1|NA|TRBJ2-5|NA
TGTGCCAGCAGTGAAGGAAGGATAACAGGGATGGGGGAGACCCAGTACTTC
CASSEGRITGMGETQYF